This passage covers 21 T cell receptor beta chains from one sample sequenced in a study of beta chain features in type 1 diabetes. The authors reverse transcribed all of the isolated RNA, so sequencing captured expressed TCRB transcripts. The data were produced by immunoSEQ multiplex PCR, yet TCRdb's version contains in-frame clones alone and is incomplete. The sample shows about 390,000 clones, around a tenth of them seen only once. What these receptors recognize is not known. Study findings and constraints: TCRB CDR3s were moderately but significantly shorter in Type 1 diabetes patients in all four CD4+ subsets.

Specimen: central memory CD4+ T cells from blood. These receptors were obtained from a man aged 30-40 years with type 1 diabetes.

The V and J genes are TRBV28 and TRBJ1-2; D is unclear. V was shortened by 5 bases and J by 2 bases, with 6 bases between the two germline ends. CDR1 and CDR2 from the germline V gene are MDHEN and SYDVKM. The CDR3 spans 12 residues. The CDR3 reads CASSLNNYGYTF. The CDR3 DNA reads TGTGCCAGCAGTCTAAACAACTATGGCTACACCTTC.

This clone showed up just a few times. The rearrangement links TRBV25-1 to TRBJ2-5; maybe TRBD2 (7 bases). The ends were cut back, 7 bases at V and 11 bases at J, with 23 bases in the middle. Germline V CDR1 and CDR2: MGHDK, SYGVNS. The CDR3 contains 14 residues. CDR3: CASTTGAGRGRQYF. For the CDR3, the DNA is TGTGCCAGCACGACGGGCGCAGGGAGGGGGAGGCAGTACTTC.

This clone was seen ten or more times. The genes are TRBV21-1 and TRBJ1-2. TRBV21-1 is classified as a pseudogene. The CDR3 is made up of 19 amino acids. CDR3: CASSKGGYGQGGVQDGYTF. For the CDR3, the DNA is TGTGCCAGCAGCAAGGGCGGTTATGGGCAGGGAGGAGTTCAGGATGGCTACACCTTC.

This clone was seen a few times. V gene TRBV27 combines with J gene TRBJ2-5; no clear D gene. The CDR3 sequence is 16 residues long. The germline CDR1 and CDR2 sequences are MNHEY and SMNVEV (reference sequence). The ends were cut back, 3 bases at V and 0 bases at J, with 14 bases in the middle. The CDR3 loop is CASSFLPPGYQETQYF. CDR3 sequence (DNA): TGTGCCAGCAGTTTCCTACCGCCCGGGTACCAAGAGACCCAGTACTTC.

The rearrangement joins TRBV28 to TRBJ2-4; 8 positions agree with TRBD1. V was clipped by 6 bases and J by 13 bases; unmatched bases: 8. Germline V lookup: CDR1 MDHEN, CDR2 SYDVKM. This CDR3 is 12 amino acids long. The CDR3 bases are TGTGCCAGCAGCATGGGACAGGTACTACAGTACTTC. It translates to CASSMGQVLQYF.

This clone has a handful of counts. V is TRBV30 and J is TRBJ1-1, with D unclear. The CDR3 runs to 13 residues. Trimming stripped 2 bases from V and 8 bases from J, with 15 bases between. Germline V CDR1 and CDR2: GTSNPN, SVGIG (reference sequence). CDR3 DNA: TGTGCCTGGAGTATCTCCGAGGGAACCGAAGCTTTCTTT. Amino acid sequence: CAWSISEGTEAFF.

This clone has a count of ten or more. The chain joins TRBV2 to TRBJ2-1; 7 positions match TRBD2. V shed 2 bases, J shed 9 bases, and the junction held 10 bases outside the gene matches. The CDR3 spans 15 residues. CDR1 SNHLY and CDR2 FYNNEI come from the germline V gene. The CDR3 nucleotides are TGTGCCAGCAGTGAATCTGGCGGGAGAGTGAGTGAGCAGTTCTTC. Protein product: CASSESGGRVSEQFF.

The gene calls are TRBV5-1 and TRBJ1-2; possibly TRBD1 for D (5 bases). Germline CDR1 reads SGHRS; CDR2 reads YFSETQ. CDR3 length: 12 amino acids. V was clipped by 6 bases and J by 6 bases, with 12 bases between them. CDR3 nucleotide sequence: TGCGCCAGCACACGTGACAGCGATGGCTACACCTTC. Protein: CASTRDSDGYTF.

The chain is built from TRBV11-2 and TRBJ1-2; 8 bases are a match to TRBD1. The CDR3 covers 14 residues. Germline values: CDR1 SGHAT, CDR2 FQNNGV. The V gene end was trimmed by 5 bases and the J gene end by 7 bases; junction bases not matched to a gene: 9. The CDR3 sequence: CASSQGQGLFGYTF. The CDR3 DNA follows: TGTGCCAGCAGCCAAGGACAGGGATTGTTTGGCTACACCTTC.

This clone occurred a few times. The J gene is TRBJ2-3, the V gene TRBV28; TRBD1 aligns across 7 bases. CDR3 length equals 14 residues. Losses at the gene ends were 5 bases for V and 13 bases for J; bases not matched to a gene: 15. Per the germline V gene, CDR1 is MDHEN and CDR2 is SYDVKM. The chain's CDR3 is CASSPLGRQGLEYF. For the CDR3, the DNA is TGTGCCAGCAGTCCCTTGGGACGACAGGGCCTGGAGTATTTT.

The rearrangement links TRBV4-3 to TRBJ2-1, with no clear D. The CDR3 has 15 residues. V was clipped by 1 base and J by 2 bases, with 9 bases between them. The germline gives CDR1 LGHNA, CDR2 YSLEER. For the CDR3, the DNA is TGCGCCAGCAGCCAAGCCGGATTCCCCTACAATGAGCAGTTCTTC. As protein: CASSQAGFPYNEQFF.

This clone was seen a handful of times. The CDR3 DNA reads as TGCAGCGTTGGGGGGGTGTTCAATGAGCAGTTCTTC. The encoded protein is CSVGGVFNEQFF. The chain employs TRBV29-1 and TRBJ2-1; tentatively, D is TRBD2 (6 bases). The CDR3 covers 12 residues. Germline assignment: CDR1 SQVTM and CDR2 ANQGSEA. V was shortened by 4 bases and J by 6 bases, with 10 bases between the two germline ends.

The chain combines TRBV29-1 with TRBJ2-1, with a weak D call TRBD1 (6 bases). Germline V CDR1 and CDR2: SQVTM, ANQGSEA. This CDR3 is built from 16 residues. Trimming pared 4 bases from V and 6 bases from J, leaving 22 bases between. The CDR3 nucleotides read TGCAGCGTTGGGGGGCAAGGGGCAACGAGGGCCAATGAGCAGTTCTTC. Protein product: CSVGGQGATRANEQFF.

This sequence joins TRBV11-3 and TRBJ2-5, with 8 bases fitting TRBD1. CDR3 length equals 15 residues. The germline gives CDR1 SGHNT, CDR2 YENEEA. The trim removed 5 bases at V and 4 bases at J, leaving 9 bases unmatched. DNA of the CDR3: TGTGCCAGCAGCATGACAGGGGAGCGGTCAGAGACCCAGTACTTC. As protein: CASSMTGERSETQYF.

This clone has only a few counts. The CDR3 bases are TGTGCCAGCAGTTACTGGGGGGTTGAGGGCTACACCTTC. Protein: CASSYWGVEGYTF. The gene calls are TRBV6-6 and TRBJ1-2; TRBD1 might be the D (5 bases). The V gene lost 1 base and the J gene lost 8 bases, with 11 bases spanning the gap. The CDR3 runs 13 residues. Germline CDR1 and CDR2: MNHNY and SVGAGI (reference sequence).

Note on this clone: Other DNA sequences in the same sample also yield this CDR3. The J gene is TRBJ2-7, the V gene TRBV6-6; no definite D call. CDR1 MNHNY and CDR2 SVGAGI come from the germline V gene (reference sequence). The length of the CDR3 is 11 residues. V dropped 1 base and J dropped 5 bases, with 3 bases sitting between them. In nucleotides, the CDR3 is TGTGCCAGCAGTTACTTAGACGAGCAGTACTTC. Its translation is CASSYLDEQYF.

This clone was picked up a small number of times. The V gene is TRBV6-5, the J gene TRBJ1-2; the D gene is possibly TRBD1 (5 bases). V was cut by 2 bases and J by 0 bases, with 13 bases left in between. The germline V gene encodes CDR1 MNHEY and CDR2 SVGAGI. The CDR3 runs 16 residues. The CDR3 region has the DNA TGTGCCAGCAGTTACGATCAGGGCCGCACTAACTATGGCTACACCTTC. Translation: CASSYDQGRTNYGYTF.

This sequence joins TRBV7-2 and TRBJ2-5; D is perhaps TRBD1 (6 bases). The length of the CDR3 is 15 residues. Trimming left V 5 bases short and J 2 bases short, with 15 bases between. Germline V gene lookup returns CDR1 SGHTA and CDR2 FQGNSA. The CDR3 coding sequence is TGTGCCAGCAGCCCACGACAGGTGGGTCAAGAGACCCAGTACTTC. Amino acids: CASSPRQVGQETQYF.

The genes are TRBV28 and TRBJ1-1; 11 bases match TRBD1. Germline CDR1 is MDHEN and CDR2 is SYDVKM. This CDR3 comprises 16 residues. V shed 6 bases, J shed 1 base, and the junction held 7 bases outside the gene matches. CDR3 nucleotides: TGTGCCAGCAGCCGATTGGGACAGGGGGGGAACACTGAAGCTTTCTTT. It translates to CASSRLGQGGNTEAFF. Full variable domain (rest looked up from reference TRBV28 and TRBJ1-1): DVKVTQSSRYLVKRTGEKVFLECVQDMDHENMFWYRQDPGLGLRLIYFSYDVKMKEKGDIPEGYSVSREKKERFSLILESASTNQTSMYLCASSRLGQGGNTEAFFGQGTRLTVV.

Only a few counts were recorded for this clone. The chain couples TRBV7-8 to TRBJ1-1; D gene unclear. Germline CDR1 is SGHVS and CDR2 is FQNEAQ. Trimming left V 1 base short and J 0 bases short, with 9 bases between. The CDR3 contains 15 residues. The CDR3 loop is CASSLEAQLNTEAFF. In DNA form, the CDR3 reads TGTGCCAGCAGCTTAGAGGCACAGCTGAACACTGAAGCTTTCTTT. Supplemented by reference TRBV7-8 and TRBJ1-1, the full variable domain reads GAGVSQSPRYKVAKRGQDVALRCDPISGHVSLFWYQQALGQGPEFLTYFQNEAQLDKSGLPSDRFFAERPEGSVSTLKIQRTQQEDSAVYLCASSLEAQLNTEAFFGQGTRLTVV.

This clone was detected only a few times. The chain joins TRBV7-2 to TRBJ2-7, with D perhaps matching TRBD1 or TRBD2 (6 bases each). The CDR3 runs to 14 residues. Germline assignment: CDR1 SGHTA and CDR2 FQGNSA. Deletions cut 2 bases from V and 5 bases from J, with 13 bases between. The CDR3 loop reads CASSLNPGEDEQYF. For the CDR3, the DNA is TGTGCCAGCAGCTTAAATCCAGGGGAGGACGAGCAGTACTTC.